This is a list of T cell receptor beta chains from one sample in a study of Graves' ophthalmopathy and Graves' hyperthyroidism. TCRdb redid the calling of the multiplex PCR reads with MiXCR, one entry per CDR3 protein. The sample consists of over 650,000 distinct CDR3 sequences, roughly 39% of them appearing once. The sequencing input was peripheral blood. These receptors all come from an adult man with Graves' ophthalmopathy. CDR3s include the opening cysteine and the closing phenylalanine or tryptophan. D genes are given only for firm matches. Expanded clones get a size class; other rows say once, few or many, or leave the size out.

D gene	J gene	V gene	clone size	CDR3 protein	CDR3 DNA
TRBD1	TRBJ2-7	TRBV5-1	many	CASARDSGYEQYF	TGCGCCAGCGCACGGGACAGCGGTTACGAGCAGTACTTC
TRBD1	TRBJ2-7	TRBV5-1	many	CASSKTGGDYEQYF	TGCGCCAGCAGCAAGACAGGGGGGGACTACGAGCAGTACTTC
-	TRBJ1-5	TRBV15	-	CAASRSRNSNQPQHF	TGTGCCGCCAGCAGATCGAGAAATAGCAATCAGCCCCAGCACTTT
TRBD2	TRBJ2-7	TRBV10-3	many	CAISELGLGDEQYF	TGTGCCATCAGTGAGTTGGGACTAGGGGACGAGCAGTACTTC
-	TRBJ2-5	TRBV13	-	CASSRSWGRGETQYF	TGTGCCAGCAGTCGATCTTGGGGCAGAGGAGAGACCCAGTACTTC
-	TRBJ1-3	TRBV11-1	-	CASSSTRAGQKGNTIYF	TGTGCCAGCAGCTCAACGAGGGCGGGGCAGAAGGGAAACACCATATATTTT
TRBD1	TRBJ1-2	TRBV19	many	CASSPGAGGFYGYTF	TGTGCCAGTAGTCCTGGGGCAGGGGGCTTCTATGGCTACACCTTC
-	TRBJ2-7	TRBV7-9	-	CASSASPTDMGEQYF	TGTGCCAGCAGCGCGTCGCCGACCGATATGGGCGAGCAGTACTTC
-	TRBJ1-5	TRBV9	-	CASSSGAGQPQHF	TGTGCCAGCAGTTCCGGGGCGGGTCAGCCCCAGCATTTT
-	TRBJ2-5	TRBV20-1	once	CSAPSLGGDGPQYF	TGCAGTGCTCCTTCCCTTGGGGGTGATGGACCCCAGTACTTC
-	TRBJ2-5	TRBV29-1	many	CSVGGRQGHQETQYF	TGCAGCGTTGGAGGGCGGCAGGGCCACCAAGAGACCCAGTACTTC
-	TRBJ2-6	TRBV7-2	-	CASSLVRQGANVLTF	TGTGCCAGCAGCTTAGTCCGGCAGGGGGCCAACGTCCTGACTTTC